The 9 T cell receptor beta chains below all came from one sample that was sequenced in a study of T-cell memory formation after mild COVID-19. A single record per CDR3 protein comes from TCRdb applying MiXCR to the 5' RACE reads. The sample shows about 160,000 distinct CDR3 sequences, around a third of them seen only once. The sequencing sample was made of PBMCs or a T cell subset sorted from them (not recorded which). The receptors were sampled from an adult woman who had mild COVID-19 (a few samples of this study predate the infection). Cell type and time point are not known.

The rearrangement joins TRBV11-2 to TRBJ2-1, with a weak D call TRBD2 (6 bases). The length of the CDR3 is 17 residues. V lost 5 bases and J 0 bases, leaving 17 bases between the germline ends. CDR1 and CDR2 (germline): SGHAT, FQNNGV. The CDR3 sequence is CASSPRRVAASYNEQFF. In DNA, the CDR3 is TGTGCCAGCAGCCCCAGGAGGGTAGCGGCCTCCTACAATGAGCAGTTCTTC.

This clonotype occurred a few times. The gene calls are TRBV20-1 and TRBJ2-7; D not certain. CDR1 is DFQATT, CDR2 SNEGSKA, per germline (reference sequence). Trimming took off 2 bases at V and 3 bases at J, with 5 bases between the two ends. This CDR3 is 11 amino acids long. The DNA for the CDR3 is TGCAGTGCTAGAAGCAGCTACGAGCAGTACTTC. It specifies CSARSSYEQYF.

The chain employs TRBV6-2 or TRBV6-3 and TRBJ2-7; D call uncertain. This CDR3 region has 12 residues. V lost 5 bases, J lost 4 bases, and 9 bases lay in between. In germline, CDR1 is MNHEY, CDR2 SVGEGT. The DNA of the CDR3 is TGTGCCAGCAGTGATCGGCGGTACGAGCAGTACTTC. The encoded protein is CASSDRRYEQYF.

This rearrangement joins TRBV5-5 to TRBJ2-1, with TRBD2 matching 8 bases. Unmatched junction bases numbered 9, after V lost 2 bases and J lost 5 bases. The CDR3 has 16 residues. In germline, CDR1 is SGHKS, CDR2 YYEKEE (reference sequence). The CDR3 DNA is TGTGCCAGCAGCTTCTTAGCGGGATGGATCGACAATGAGCAGTTCTTC. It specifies CASSFLAGWIDNEQFF.

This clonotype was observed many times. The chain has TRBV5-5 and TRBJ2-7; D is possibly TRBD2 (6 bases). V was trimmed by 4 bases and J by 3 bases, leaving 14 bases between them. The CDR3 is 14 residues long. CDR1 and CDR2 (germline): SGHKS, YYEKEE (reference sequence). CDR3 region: CASSPRGGIYEQYF. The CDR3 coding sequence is TGTGCCAGCAGCCCCCGTGGAGGGATCTACGAGCAGTACTTC.

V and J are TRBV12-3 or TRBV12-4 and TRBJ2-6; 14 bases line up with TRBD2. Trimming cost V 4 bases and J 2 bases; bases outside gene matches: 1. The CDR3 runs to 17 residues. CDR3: CASSSGLAGAGANVLTF. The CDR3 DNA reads TGTGCCAGCAGTTCGGGACTAGCGGGAGCTGGGGCCAACGTCCTGACTTTC.

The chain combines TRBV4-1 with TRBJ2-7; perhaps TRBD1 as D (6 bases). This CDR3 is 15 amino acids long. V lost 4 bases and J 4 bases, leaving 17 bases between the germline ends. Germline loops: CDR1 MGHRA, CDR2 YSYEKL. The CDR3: CASSPAPGVGYEQYF. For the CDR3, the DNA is TGCGCCAGCAGCCCTGCCCCAGGGGTGGGGTACGAGCAGTACTTC.

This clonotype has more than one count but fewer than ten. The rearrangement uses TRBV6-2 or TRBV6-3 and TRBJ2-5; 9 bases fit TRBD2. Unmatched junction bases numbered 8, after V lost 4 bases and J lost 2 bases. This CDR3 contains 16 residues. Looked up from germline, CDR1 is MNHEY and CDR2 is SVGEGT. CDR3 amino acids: CASSSLKAGGQETQYF. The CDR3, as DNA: TGTGCCAGCAGTTCCTTAAAAGCGGGAGGTCAAGAGACCCAGTACTTC.

The CDR3 sequence: CAWSPRGRGLAEQYF. The CDR3 DNA reads TGTGCCTGGAGCCCCAGGGGCAGGGGGCTGGCCGAGCAGTACTTC. The chain employs TRBV30 and TRBJ2-7; 8 bases agree with TRBD1. The ends lost 3 bases at V and 6 bases at J; junction bases unmatched: 13. Germline-derived CDR1 and CDR2 are GTSNPN and SVGIG (reference sequence). The CDR3 totals 15 residues.